Below, 19 T cell receptor beta chains from the same sample are listed, as sequenced in a study of blood T cell repertoires in COVID-19. Some clones are missing from TCRdb's copy, which holds only in-frame ones; the method was immunoSEQ multiplex PCR. The sample includes fewer than 55,000 clones, about 71% of them seen just once. The sample was peripheral blood. The receptors come from an older woman with acute or convalescent COVID-19.

To note about this clone: It may be a read error: a sequence one base away is much more abundant. V usage is TRBV10-1 and J usage is TRBJ1-1; D call uncertain. This CDR3 has 14 amino acids. Between the trimmed V and J ends, which lost 4 bases and 5 bases, there was a span of 14 bases. Germline V CDR1 and CDR2: WNHNN, SYGVQD (reference sequence). CDR3 amino acids: CASSGSWGGTEAFF. The DNA for the CDR3 is TGCGCCAGCAGTGGGTCCTGGGGAGGAACTGAAGCTTTCTTT.

The chain carries TRBV6-2 or TRBV6-3 and TRBJ2-7; 9 bases match TRBD1. This CDR3 comprises 15 residues. Looked up from germline, CDR1 is MNHEY and CDR2 is SVGEGT. Germline trimming cut 6 bases from V and 0 bases from J; bases unmatched to any gene: 6. The CDR3 DNA follows: TGTGCCAGCAGCCGCGACAGGGGGGCCTCCTACGAGCAGTACTTC. This gives the protein CASSRDRGASYEQYF.

This clone has more than one count but fewer than ten. This sequence joins TRBV11-2 and TRBJ2-7; TRBD1 might be the D (5 bases). The CDR3 spans 13 residues. Deletions cut 10 bases from V and 0 bases from J, with 13 bases between. Germline CDR1 is SGHAT and CDR2 is FQNNGV. CDR3 nucleotide sequence: TGTGCCACCACGACGGACACCTCCTACGAGCAGTACTTC. Residues: CATTTDTSYEQYF.

This chain uses TRBV10-3 with TRBJ1-2; D possibly corresponds to TRBD1 (6 bases). In germline, CDR1 is ENHRY, CDR2 SYGVKD. The CDR3 covers 14 residues. V lost 0 bases and J lost 2, with 7 bases in between. This CDR3 reads CAISESTGNYGYTF. In DNA, the CDR3 is TGTGCCATCAGTGAGTCTACAGGGAACTATGGCTACACCTTC.

This clone was counted once. V is TRBV7-2 and J is TRBJ2-5; 10 bases align to TRBD2. The J segment lost 7 bases and the V segment lost 1 base, leaving 9 bases of the junction unmatched. CDR1 is SGHTA and CDR2 is FQGNSA in the germline V gene. The CDR3 is 16 residues long. CDR3 protein: CASSLGASGGWGTQYF. The CDR3 DNA is TGTGCCAGCAGCTTAGGGGCTAGCGGGGGCTGGGGGACCCAGTACTTC.

The V call is TRBV2, the J call TRBJ2-1; TRBD2 matches 12 bases. The CDR3 totals 17 residues. The ends lost 5 bases at V and 9 bases at J; junction bases unmatched: 14. Germline V CDR1 and CDR2: SNHLY, FYNNEI. CDR3 region: CASSICPSSGGGCEQFF. Here the CDR3 DNA reads TGTGCCAGCAGTATTTGCCCGTCTAGCGGGGGGGGATGTGAGCAGTTCTTC.

The chain recombines TRBV3-1 (or the pseudogene TRBV3-2) with TRBJ1-3; D not certain. The CDR3 extends over 15 amino acids. Germline CDR1 and CDR2: LGHDT and YNNKEL (reference sequence). V lost 1 base and J lost 2, with 9 bases in between. The CDR3 here is CASSQVWPAGNTIYF. CDR3 DNA sequence: TGTGCCAGCAGCCAAGTGTGGCCCGCTGGAAACACCATATATTTT.

The chain joins TRBV7-8 to TRBJ2-1; D perhaps matches TRBD2 (5 bases). Germline CDR1 is SGHVS and CDR2 is FQNEAQ. V gave up 7 bases and J gave up 5 bases, with 6 bases separating them. The CDR3 is 11 residues long. This CDR3 reads CASMRDNEQFF. The CDR3 coding sequence is TGTGCCAGCATGAGGGACAATGAGCAGTTCTTC. Full variable domain (missing parts from reference TRBV7-8 and TRBJ2-1): GAGVSQSPRYKVAKRGQDVALRCDPISGHVSLFWYQQALGQGPEFLTYFQNEAQLDKSGLPSDRFFAERPEGSVSTLKIQRTQQEDSAVYLCASMRDNEQFFGPGTRLTVL.

This clone has only a few counts. The chain links TRBV27 to TRBJ1-1; 9 positions agree with TRBD1. The CDR3 spans 15 residues. Trimming took 2 bases from V and 6 from J; bases not matched to a gene: 7. The germline V gene has CDR1 MNHEY and CDR2 SMNVEV (reference sequence). CDR3 bases: TGTGCCAGCAGTTTAACGGACAGGGGATACTCTGAAGCTTTCTTT. This sequence encodes CASSLTDRGYSEAFF.

The rearrangement uses TRBV19 and TRBJ2-1, with 8 bases lining up with TRBD2. This CDR3 contains 17 residues. V shed 5 bases, J shed 0 bases, and the junction held 9 bases outside the gene matches. CDR1 is LNHDA, CDR2 SQIVND, per germline (reference sequence). CDR3 in amino acids: CASSSLAGWVSYNEQFF. As DNA, the CDR3 is TGTGCCAGTAGTTCCTTAGCGGGGTGGGTCTCCTACAATGAGCAGTTCTTC.

This CDR3 reads CASSDTRGYTF. Written as DNA, the CDR3 is TGTGCCAGCAGCGACACCAGAGGCTACACCTTC. The chain uses TRBV28 and TRBJ1-2, with no clear D. The germline V gene has CDR1 MDHEN and CDR2 SYDVKM. V was pared by 6 bases and J by 8 bases, with 10 bases between. The CDR3 is 11 residues long.

This clone has only one observation. The rearrangement links TRBV28 to TRBJ2-3, with 10 bases identical to TRBD1. Germline V gene sequence: CDR1 MDHEN, CDR2 SYDVKM. Unmatched junction bases numbered 8, after V lost 3 bases and J lost 2 bases. The CDR3 is made up of 17 amino acids. The DNA of the CDR3 is TGTGCCAGCAGTTTCCCCGACAGGGGGCCCATCACAGATACGCAGTATTTT. As protein: CASSFPDRGPITDTQYF.

CDR3 DNA sequence: TGTGCCAGCAGGGACAACCCCGGGTCGGAGTATTTT. It yields the protein CASRDNPGSEYF. The genes are TRBV6-5 and TRBJ2-3; a possible D gene is TRBD1 (5 bases). In germline, CDR1 is MNHEY, CDR2 SVGAGI. There are 12 residues in the CDR3. The V and J ends lost 6 bases and 13 bases respectively, with 17 bases between them.

V usage is TRBV5-6 and J usage is TRBJ1-5; 8 positions agree with TRBD1. J gave up 7 bases and V 3 bases, and 12 bases lay outside the gene matches. Looked up from germline, CDR1 is SGHDT and CDR2 is YYEEEE. This CDR3 comprises 16 residues. The CDR3 DNA is TGTGCCAGCAGCTCCTCGACAGGGGATCAGGGCCAGCCCCAGCATTTT. It encodes CASSSSTGDQGQPQHF.

The rearrangement links TRBV20-1 to TRBJ1-4; no clear D gene. The V and J ends lost 5 bases and 5 bases respectively, with 6 bases between them. CDR3 size: 11 residues. Germline loops: CDR1 DFQATT, CDR2 SNEGSKA (reference sequence). CDR3 DNA sequence: TGCAGTGCTCCCATGAATGAAAAACTGTTTTTT. It codes for CSAPMNEKLFF.

V and J are TRBV6-1 and TRBJ2-7; 9 bases align to TRBD1. In germline, CDR1 is MNHNS, CDR2 SASEGT. V gave up 5 bases and J gave up 5 bases; unmatched junction bases: 7. The CDR3 is made up of 14 amino acids. In DNA, the CDR3 is TGTGCCAGCAGTTCCATGGACAGGGGCCACGAGCAGTACTTC. It specifies CASSSMDRGHEQYF.

This clone was seen a single time. The chain recombines TRBV14 with TRBJ2-3, with TRBD2 identical over 7 bases. This CDR3 has 14 residues. Germline V CDR1 and CDR2: SGHDN, FVKESK. With V trimmed by 3 bases and J by 3 bases, 3 bases remained unmatched. Here the CDR3 reads CASSHSGVTDTQYF. CDR3 coding DNA: TGTGCCAGCAGCCACAGCGGGGTTACAGATACGCAGTATTTT.

In its sample, this clone was seen a few times. This CDR3 reads CASSTGLAGVNEQFF. The CDR3 nucleotides read TGTGCCAGCAGCACGGGACTAGCGGGAGTCAATGAGCAGTTCTTC. The rearrangement links TRBV7-9 to TRBJ2-1; 14 bases line up with TRBD2. V gave up 5 bases and J gave up 6 bases; unmatched junction bases: 3. CDR1 is SEHNR, CDR2 FQNEAQ, per germline (reference sequence). The CDR3 has 15 residues.

The rearrangement links TRBV4-1 to TRBJ1-2; the match to TRBD1 covers 12 bases. Trimming cost V 4 bases and J 6 bases; bases outside gene matches: 15. The CDR3 loop spans 18 amino acids. Germline V gives CDR1 MGHRA, CDR2 YSYEKL. CDR3 loop: CASSRGWARDRGRNGYTF. The CDR3 DNA sequence: TGCGCCAGCAGCCGGGGCTGGGCCAGGGACAGGGGGCGTAATGGCTACACCTTC.